Reported below is one T cell receptor (beta chain). Its antigen specificity is not known. Base qualities are not provided; no much larger clone lies one nucleotide away. The sample's time point, from its label and the paper: about 28 days (+/-7) after the second vaccine dose. AZD1222 recipients with second doses at about 4 weeks or about 12 weeks were pooled, because spike-specific TCR depth and breadth did not differ between schedules. The vaccinee samples were drawn from two UK trials, COV001 and COV002, one of which was a single-blind randomized controlled phase 2/3 trial testing AZD1222 (ChAdOx1 nCoV-19) in healthy adults. Trial participant PBMC samples were collected at day 0 and day 28 after the second dose for TCRbeta chain sequencing. The CDR3 holds 14 amino acids from the cysteine to the phenylalanine. Only the CDR3 region is kept as DNA, spanning 42 bases read in frame from base 1. CDR1 and CDR2 were assigned from the germline V gene as SGHRS and YFSETQ. V and J are trimmed by 2 bases and 3 bases, and the gene matches miss 1 base of the junction.

This entry is derived from a study of T cell responses to AZD1222 COVID-19 vaccine (dated by TCRdb to about 2021). About the full investigation: A total of just over 230 trial participants underwent TCR sequencing, of whom some 210 received two doses of AZD1222 and some 25 received two doses of the MenACWY control vaccine. Trial participants were enrolled into age subgroups of 18-55, 56-69 and 70-plus years, which contained around 150, 29 and 61 TCR-sequenced participants, respectively.

The CDR3 regions of human TCRbeta chains were analyzed by immunosequencing. The authors' pipeline ran thus. TCRs in the repertoires were matched against a reference library of SARS-CoV-2-specific TCRs that had been generated with the MIRA antigen-specificity platform. Breadth was defined as the fraction of unique TCRs that were SARS-CoV-2-associated, and depth was defined as the fraction of total T cells that were SARS-CoV-2-associated. Using the MIRA data, each spike-specific TCR was mapped to the spike region that the TCR reacts to and placed in a CD4 or CD8 class. Log10-transformed breadth and depth values were compared by one-way ANOVA with Sidak's multiple comparisons tests. TCRdb's version of the immuneACCESS table is confined to in-frame rearrangements and falls short of the full clone set. An unresolved V gene accounts for under half of the shortfall where checked; the remainder is of unknown origin. V, J and clone size derive from that table, while D and trimming were established from the DNA sequence. This sample gives about 86,000 clones in total; roughly 90% of them show up just once. Roughly 5.3% of the sample lies in the top ten.

Summary of the overall study and its limitations: Spike-specific TCR breadth and depth rose significantly after two AZD1222 doses compared with day 0 and with MenACWY recipients. The vaccine-associated CD4 TCRs covered the entire spike protein, and the dominant responses fell in regions 160-218 and 743-854. Reportedly, close to half of the unique spike-specific TCRs recognized epitopes lying outside the regions that are mutated in the B.1.351 and B.1.1.7 variants. No day 14 peak-response samples were available, so repertoires were characterized only after the peak T cell response. In the small 56-69-year group, the increase in depth fell short of significance, most likely because of low power. Participants were mostly white British and included more females than males, and it was suggested by the authors that clonal diversity may have been underestimated. Conclusions about previously exposed vaccinees are limited, since just six AZD1222 recipients were seropositive for SARS-CoV-2 at baseline.

The sequence joins TRBV5-1 to TRBJ2-5; the junction holds 10 bases that match TRBD2. This sequence originates from an adult who received the AZD1222 COVID-19 vaccine. This specimen was peripheral blood, taken 28 days after the second AZD1222 dose. The CDR3 corresponds to CASSFLAGEETQYF. The nucleotide sequence reads as follows: TGCGCCAGCAGCTTTCTAGCGGGGGAAGAGACCCAGTACTTC.